This entry is about one TCR beta chain. What it binds is not known. The unique tags termed UMIs, each holding a 6-nucleotide sample barcode, were added by means of template switching. From its re-call of the 5' RACE reads, TCRdb lists each CDR3 protein once, without DNA. The ten most abundant clones cover around 2.4% of a sample with around 380,000 distinct CDR3 sequences. This entry belongs to a study of monozygotic twins with inflammatory bowel disease. Findings and caveats of the study: Clonotype sharing was lower in IBD patients than healthy twins, most markedly with disease activity. Differences in immunosuppressive treatment may have been a source of added variability in patient repertoires.

Skipping T cell sorting, the study isolated total RNA directly from whole blood. The sequenced material came from blood. This TCR was sampled from a human donor with ulcerative colitis or Crohn's disease, or a healthy co-twin of an affected twin (not recorded which).

The CDR3 loop is CASSQAEGAFSTDTQYF. The chain links TRBV5-4 to TRBJ2-3; the D gene TCRdb calls, TRBD2, cannot be checked with no DNA. The CDR3 covers 17 residues. Germline V gives CDR1 SGHNT, CDR2 YYREEE (reference sequence).